This T cell receptor (beta chain) was recorded in a study of a mutant IDH1 vaccine in newly diagnosed glioma. Time point specified: week 47, end of study. Each dose delivered 300 ug of mutant IDH1 20-mer peptide subcutaneously with imiquimod. Trimming left V 0 bases short and J 6 bases short, with 15 bases between. This CDR3 spans 15 amino acids. From germline, CDR1 is SQVTM and CDR2 ANQGSEA. Assay: immunoSEQ multiplex PCR; the TCRdb copy retains only in-frame clones and omits some. The table includes under 15,000 clones, roughly four fifths detected once. About this clone itself: What it binds is not known.

The source of this sequence is a woman in her forties with glioma. V and J are TRBV29-1 and TRBJ2-1; D is perhaps TRBD1 or TRBD2 (5 bases each). Sequenced here: PBMCs, sampled from a glioma patient whose treatment included an IDH1 peptide vaccine. The CDR3 region has the DNA TGCAGCGTTGAAGAGTTGGGGGATTTTCTCAATGAGCAGTTCTTC. Encoded protein: CSVEELGDFLNEQFF.